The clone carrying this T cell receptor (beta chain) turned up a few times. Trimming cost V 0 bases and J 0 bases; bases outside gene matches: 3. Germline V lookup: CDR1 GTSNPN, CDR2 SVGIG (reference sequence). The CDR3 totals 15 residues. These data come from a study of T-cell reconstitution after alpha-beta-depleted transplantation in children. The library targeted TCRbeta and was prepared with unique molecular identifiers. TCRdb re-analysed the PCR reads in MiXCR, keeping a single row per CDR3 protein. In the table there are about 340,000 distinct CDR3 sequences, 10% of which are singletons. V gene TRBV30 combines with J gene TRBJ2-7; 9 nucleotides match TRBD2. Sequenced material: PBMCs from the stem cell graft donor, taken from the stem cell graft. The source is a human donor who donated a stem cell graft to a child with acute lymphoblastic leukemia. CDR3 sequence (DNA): TGTGCCTGGAGTGTAATTAGCGGGAGCTCCTACGAGCAGTACTTC. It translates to CAWSVISGSSYEQYF.